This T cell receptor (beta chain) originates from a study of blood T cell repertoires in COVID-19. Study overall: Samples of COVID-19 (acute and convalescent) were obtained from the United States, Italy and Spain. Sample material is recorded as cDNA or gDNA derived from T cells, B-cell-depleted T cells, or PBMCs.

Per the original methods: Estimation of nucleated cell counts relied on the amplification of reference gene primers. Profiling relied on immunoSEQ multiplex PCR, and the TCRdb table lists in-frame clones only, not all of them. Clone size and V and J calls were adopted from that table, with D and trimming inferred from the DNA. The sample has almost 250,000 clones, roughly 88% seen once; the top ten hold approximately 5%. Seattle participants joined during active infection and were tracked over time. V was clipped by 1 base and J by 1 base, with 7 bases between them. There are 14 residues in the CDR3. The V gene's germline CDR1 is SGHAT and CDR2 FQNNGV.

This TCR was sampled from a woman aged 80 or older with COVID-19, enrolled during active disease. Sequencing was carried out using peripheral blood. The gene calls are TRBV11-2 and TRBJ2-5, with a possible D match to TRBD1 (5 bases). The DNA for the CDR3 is TGTGCCAGCAGCTTAGGGGGCCTCCAAGAGACCCAGTACTTC. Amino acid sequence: CASSLGGLQETQYF.